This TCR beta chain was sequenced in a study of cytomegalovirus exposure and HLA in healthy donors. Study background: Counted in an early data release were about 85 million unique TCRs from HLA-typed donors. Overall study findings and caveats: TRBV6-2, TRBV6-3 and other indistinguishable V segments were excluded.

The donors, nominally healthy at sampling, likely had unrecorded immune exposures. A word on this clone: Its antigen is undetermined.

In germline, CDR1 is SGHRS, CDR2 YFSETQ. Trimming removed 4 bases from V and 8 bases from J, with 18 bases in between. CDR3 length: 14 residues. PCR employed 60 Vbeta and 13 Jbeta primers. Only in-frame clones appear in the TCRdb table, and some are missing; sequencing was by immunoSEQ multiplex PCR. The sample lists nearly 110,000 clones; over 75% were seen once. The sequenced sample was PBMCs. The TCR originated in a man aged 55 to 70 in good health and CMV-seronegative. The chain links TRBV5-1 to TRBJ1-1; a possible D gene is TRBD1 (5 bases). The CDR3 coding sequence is TGCGCCAGCAGCCCCGACGCGGGGGGTGCCGAAGCTTTCTTT. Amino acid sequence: CASSPDAGGAEAFF. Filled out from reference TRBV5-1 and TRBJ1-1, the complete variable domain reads KAGVTQTPRYLIKTRGQQVTLSCSPISGHRSVSWYQQTPGQGLQFLFEYFSETQRNKGNFPGRFSGRQFSNSRSEMNVSTLELGDSALYLCASSPDAGGAEAFFGQGTRLTVV.